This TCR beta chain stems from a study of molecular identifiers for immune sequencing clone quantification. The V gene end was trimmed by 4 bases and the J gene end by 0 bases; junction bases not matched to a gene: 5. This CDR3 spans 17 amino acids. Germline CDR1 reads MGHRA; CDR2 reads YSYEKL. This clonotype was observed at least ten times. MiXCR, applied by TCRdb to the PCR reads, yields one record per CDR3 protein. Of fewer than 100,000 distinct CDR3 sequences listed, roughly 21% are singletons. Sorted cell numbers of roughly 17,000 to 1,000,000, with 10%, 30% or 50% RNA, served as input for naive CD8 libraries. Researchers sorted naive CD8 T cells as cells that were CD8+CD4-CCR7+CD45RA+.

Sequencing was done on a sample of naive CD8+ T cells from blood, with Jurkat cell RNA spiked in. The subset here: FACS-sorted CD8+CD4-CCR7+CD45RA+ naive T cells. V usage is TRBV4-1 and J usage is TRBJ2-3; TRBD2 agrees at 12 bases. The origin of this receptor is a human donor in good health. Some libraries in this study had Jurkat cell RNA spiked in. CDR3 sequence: CASSRGLAGRSTDTQYF. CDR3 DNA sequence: TGCGCCAGCAGCCGCGGACTAGCGGGGAGGAGCACAGATACGCAGTATTTT.